The T cell receptor (beta chain) described here comes from a study of cytomegalovirus exposure and HLA in healthy donors. Study outcomes and limitations: In a later analysis, across HLA loci, associated TCR counts were highest for DRB1, lowest for HLA-C. V- and J-gene trimming of TCR beta was linked (in a later analysis) to a missense DCLRE1C variant. Most CMV-associated TCR beta chains were later found to appear HLA-restricted. Researchers counted roughly 150 TCR beta chains as cytomegalovirus-associated.

The CDR3 loop spans 15 amino acids. Between the trimmed V and J ends, which lost 5 bases and 1 base, there was a span of 14 bases. The germline V gene encodes CDR1 SGHVS and CDR2 FNYEAQ. Both 60 Vbeta primers and 13 Jbeta primers went into the PCR. Using immunoSEQ multiplex PCR, the repertoire was profiled, and TCRdb retains in-frame clones only, with some absent. The sample has over 140,000 clones; about 84% are singletons. To note about this clone: Its antigen is currently unknown.

This TCR was recovered from a man aged 45-60 years in good health and CMV-seronegative. V and J are TRBV7-6 and TRBJ1-1, with D possibly matching TRBD1 (5 bases). Material: PBMCs. The CDR3 region is CASSQPGQPNTEAFF. The CDR3 bases are TGTGCCAGCAGCCAGCCAGGACAACCGAACACTGAAGCTTTCTTT. The variable domain in full, completed from reference TRBV7-6 and TRBJ1-1, reads GAGVSQSPRYKVTKRGQDVALRCDPISGHVSLYWYRQALGQGPEFLTYFNYEAQQDKSGLPNDRFSAERPEGSISTLTIQRTEQRDSAMYRCASSQPGQPNTEAFFGQGTRLTVV.